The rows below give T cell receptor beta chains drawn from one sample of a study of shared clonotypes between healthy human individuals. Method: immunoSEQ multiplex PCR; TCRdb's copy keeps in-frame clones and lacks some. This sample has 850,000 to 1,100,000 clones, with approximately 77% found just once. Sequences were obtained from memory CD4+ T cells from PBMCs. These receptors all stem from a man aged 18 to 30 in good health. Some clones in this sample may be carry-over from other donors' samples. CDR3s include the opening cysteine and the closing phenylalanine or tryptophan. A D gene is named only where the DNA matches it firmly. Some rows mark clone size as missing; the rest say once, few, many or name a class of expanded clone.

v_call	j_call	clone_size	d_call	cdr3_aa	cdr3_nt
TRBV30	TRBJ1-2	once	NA	CAWSYKRGYTF	TGTGCCTGGAGTTACAAAAGAGGCTACACCTTC
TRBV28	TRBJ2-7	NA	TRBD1	CASSRTGRWEQYF	TGTGCCAGCAGTCGGACAGGGCGCTGGGAGCAGTACTTC
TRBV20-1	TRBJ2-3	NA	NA	CSARGSYTQYF	TGCAGTGCTAGGGGGAGCTATACGCAGTATTTT
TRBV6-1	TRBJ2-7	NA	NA	CAAGRFSYEQYF	TGTGCCGCAGGGAGATTCTCCTACGAGCAGTACTTC
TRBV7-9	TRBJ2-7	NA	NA	CASSLTEARAHEQYF	TGTGCCAGCAGCCTAACAGAGGCGAGGGCCCACGAGCAGTACTTC
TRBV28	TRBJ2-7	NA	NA	CASSFEGGAYEQYF	TGTGCCAGCAGTTTCGAGGGGGGCGCCTACGAGCAGTACTTC
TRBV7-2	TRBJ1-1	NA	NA	CASSSYSGTEAFF	TGTGCCAGCAGCTCGTATTCCGGGACGGAAGCTTTCTTT
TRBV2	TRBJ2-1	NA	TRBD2	CASSAPGLAGYNEQFF	TGTGCCAGCAGTGCTCCGGGACTAGCGGGATACAATGAGCAGTTCTTC
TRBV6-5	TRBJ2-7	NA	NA	CASRSTGTGSYEQYF	TGTGCCAGCAGATCTACCGGGACGGGCTCCTACGAGCAGTACTTC
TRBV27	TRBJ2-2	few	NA	CASSFRGMNTGELFF	TGTGCCAGCAGTTTTCGCGGGATGAACACCGGGGAGCTGTTTTTT
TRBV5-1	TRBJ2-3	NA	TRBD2	CASSFPSGRAGTDTQYF	TGCGCCAGCAGCTTCCCTAGCGGGAGGGCCGGAACAGATACGCAGTATTTT
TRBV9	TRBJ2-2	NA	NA	CASSVDINRELFF	TGTGCCAGCAGCGTAGACATTAACCGGGAGCTGTTTTTT
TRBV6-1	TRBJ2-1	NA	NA	CASTLLTGMNEQFF	TGTGCCAGCACTCTTCTCACGGGGATGAATGAGCAGTTCTTC
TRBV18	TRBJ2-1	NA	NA	CASSPTPPGEQFF	TGTGCCAGCTCACCGACCCCCCCCGGTGAGCAGTTCTTC
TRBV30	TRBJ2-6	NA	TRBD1	CACTPGQGFSGANVLTF	TGTGCCTGCACACCGGGACAGGGATTCTCTGGGGCCAACGTCCTGACTTTC
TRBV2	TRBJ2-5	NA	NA	CASSPLSRGQYF	TGTGCCAGCAGTCCCCTATCTCGGGGTCAGTACTTC
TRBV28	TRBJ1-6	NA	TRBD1	CASSSPGTGYSPLHF	TGTGCCAGCAGTTCCCCCGGGACAGGATATTCACCCCTCCACTTT
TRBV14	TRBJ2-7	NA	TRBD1	CASSRRGTGSLEQYF	TGTGCCAGCAGTCGACGAGGGACAGGATCCCTCGAGCAGTACTTC
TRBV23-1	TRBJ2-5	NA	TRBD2	CASSQSGAASGDQETQYF	TGCGCCAGCAGTCAATCGGGGGCTGCTAGCGGGGACCAAGAGACCCAGTACTTC
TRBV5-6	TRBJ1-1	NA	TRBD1	CASSLWDRGFEFF	TGTGCCAGCAGCTTATGGGACAGGGGCTTCGAATTCTTT
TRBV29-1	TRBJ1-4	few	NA	CSVVATNEKLFF	TGCAGCGTTGTGGCAACTAATGAAAAACTGTTTTTT
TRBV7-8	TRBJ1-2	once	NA	CASSLMVPRGVYGYTF	TGTGCCAGCAGCTTAATGGTGCCCCGGGGCGTCTATGGCTACACCTTC
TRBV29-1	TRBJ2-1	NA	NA	CSAPGPSGVYNEQFF	TGCAGCGCCCCTGGCCCAAGCGGCGTTTACAATGAGCAGTTCTTC
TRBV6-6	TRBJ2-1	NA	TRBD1	CASSYSSGTGNNEQFF	TGTGCCAGCAGTTACTCCTCCGGGACAGGTAACAATGAGCAGTTCTTC
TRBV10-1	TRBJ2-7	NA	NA	CASSMPYEQYF	TGCGCCAGCAGTATGCCATACGAGCAGTACTTC
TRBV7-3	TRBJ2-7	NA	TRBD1	CASSPGQGLLRCSYEQYF	TGTGCCAGCAGCCCGGGACAGGGGCTCCTCCGCTGCTCCTACGAGCAGTACTTC
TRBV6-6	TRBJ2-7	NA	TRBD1	CASSYGGQSYEQYF	TGTGCCAGCAGTTACGGGGGACAGTCCTACGAGCAGTACTTC
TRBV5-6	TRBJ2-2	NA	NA	CASSLVAPPGTGELFF	TGTGCCAGCAGCCTGGTAGCGCCCCCTGGCACCGGGGAGCTGTTTTTT
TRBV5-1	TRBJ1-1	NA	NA	CASSLALMELNTEAFF	TGCGCCAGCAGCTTGGCCCTGATGGAATTGAACACTGAAGCTTTCTTT
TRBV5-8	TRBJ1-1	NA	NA	CASSPPTTMNTEAFF	TGTGCCAGCAGCCCGCCTACTACAATGAACACTGAAGCTTTCTTT